What follows is one T cell receptor (beta chain) and its context. No antigen is known for it. Reverse transcription of all isolated RNA meant that expressed TCRB transcripts were sequenced. Repertoires were generated with immunoSEQ multiplex PCR, while TCRdb's copy carries only in-frame clones and drops some. The sample yields under 300,000 clones, more than 11% seen once. Germline assignment: CDR1 MGHRA and CDR2 YSYEKL. Trimming stripped 1 base from V and 2 bases from J, with 15 bases between. The length of the CDR3 is 17 residues. This sample stems from a study of beta chain features in type 1 diabetes. Study background: Cell yields, gender and age were comparable in patients and healthy donors. Over all samples combined, about 99,000,000 sorted cells were examined.

General study results and limits: Shorter TCRB CDR3s, moderately but significantly so, were found in Type 1 diabetes patients in all four CD4+ subsets. Highly expressing activated T cells could be over-counted with a cDNA template.

This receptor was taken from a man under 40 with type 1 diabetes. V and J are TRBV4-1 and TRBJ1-5; unclear D gene. Specimen: naive CD4+ T cells from blood. This CDR3 is CASSQVIQAIGNQPQHF. CDR3 in DNA: TGCGCCAGCAGCCAAGTGATCCAGGCCATAGGCAATCAGCCCCAGCATTTT.